Each of the 9 T cell receptor beta chains below was sequenced from the same sample in a study of T cells in narcolepsy. The repertoire was sequenced with immunoSEQ multiplex PCR; TCRdb's copy has only in-frame clones and lacks some. The table has roughly 23,000 clones, around 80% seen once; the top ten hold over 3.5%. The sample taken for sequencing was memory (CD45RA-) CD4+ T cells from blood. The receptors stem from a human donor in good health.

The rearrangement uses TRBV9 and TRBJ1-6; 9 nucleotides agree with TRBD1. This CDR3 is built from 14 residues. The germline V gene encodes CDR1 SGDLS and CDR2 YYNGEE. Losses at the gene ends were 4 bases for V and 10 bases for J; bases not matched to a gene: 6. This CDR3 reads CASSIQGAGSPLHF. In DNA form, the CDR3 reads TGTGCCAGCAGCATACAGGGGGCAGGATCACCCCTCCACTTT.

This clone has only one observation. CDR3 bases: TGTGCCAGCAGCTTGCAGGGGAGCTCCTACGAGCAGTACTTC. Amino acids: CASSLQGSSYEQYF. The V call is TRBV11-3, the J call TRBJ2-7; D is perhaps TRBD1 (6 bases). V gave up 3 bases and J gave up 0 bases, with 9 bases separating them. The CDR3 extends over 14 amino acids. The germline CDR1 and CDR2 sequences are SGHNT and YENEEA.

Concerning this clone: Different DNA sequences within this sample yield the same CDR3. This chain links TRBV11-2 with TRBJ2-7; D uncertain. The CDR3 sequence is 12 residues long. Deletions cut 0 bases from V and 4 bases from J, with 4 bases between. From germline, CDR1 is SGHAT and CDR2 FQNNGV. The CDR3 region has the DNA TGTGCCAGCAGCTTAGACGTGTACGAGCAGTACTTC. Translation gives CASSLDVYEQYF.

This rearrangement joins TRBV10-1 to TRBJ2-7; D unclear. CDR1 and CDR2 from the germline V gene are WNHNN and SYGVQD (reference sequence). V was trimmed by 4 bases and J by 5 bases, leaving 9 bases between them. The CDR3 runs to 12 residues. The CDR3 region has the DNA TGCGCCAGCAGTGCCCTAGGGAACGAGCAGTACTTC. Protein: CASSALGNEQYF.

The rearrangement links TRBV20-1 to TRBJ2-7; D unclear. Trimming took 6 bases from V and 3 from J, leaving 9 bases between them. The germline gives CDR1 DFQATT, CDR2 SNEGSKA (reference sequence). This CDR3 comprises 11 residues. The CDR3 sequence is CSARIGYEQYF. Written as DNA, the CDR3 is TGCAGTGCCCGGATCGGCTACGAGCAGTACTTC.

This chain uses TRBV5-1 with TRBJ2-3; TRBD2 agrees at 11 bases. Trimming cost V 4 bases and J 3 bases; bases outside gene matches: 7. The CDR3 length is 16 residues. Germline assignment: CDR1 SGHRS and CDR2 YFSETQ. CDR3 loop: CASSLSGGAGTDTQYF. In nucleotides, the CDR3 is TGCGCCAGCAGCCTTAGCGGGGGGGCCGGTACAGATACGCAGTATTTT.

This chain connects TRBV4-3 to TRBJ2-5; TRBD1 might be the D (6 bases). This CDR3 spans 16 amino acids. Germline V lookup: CDR1 LGHNA, CDR2 YSLEER. The ends were cut back, 3 bases at V and 5 bases at J, with 19 bases in the middle. CDR3 in DNA: TGCGCCAGCAGCCACCAACTGGGGGACATGGGGGAGACCCAGTACTTC. It is translated as CASSHQLGDMGETQYF.

This clone occurred a few times. The rearrangement uses TRBV10-3 and TRBJ1-2; possible D gene TRBD1, 6 bases. V lost 3 bases, J lost 4 bases, and 9 bases lay in between. The length of the CDR3 is 13 residues. Germline V gene data show CDR1 as ENHRY and CDR2 as SYGVKD. DNA of the CDR3: TGTGCCATCAGTGAAACAGGGACCTATGGCTACACCTTC. The encoded protein is CAISETGTYGYTF.

The chain combines TRBV6-6 with TRBJ1-2; 7 bases agree with TRBD1. Per the germline V gene, CDR1 is MNHNY and CDR2 is SVGAGI (reference sequence). The CDR3 extends over 13 amino acids. V lost 6 bases and J lost 7; bases outside the gene matches: 8. CDR3 nucleotides: TGTGCCAGCAGGGGACAGCCAAAAAGTGGCTACACCTTC. The encoded protein is CASRGQPKSGYTF.